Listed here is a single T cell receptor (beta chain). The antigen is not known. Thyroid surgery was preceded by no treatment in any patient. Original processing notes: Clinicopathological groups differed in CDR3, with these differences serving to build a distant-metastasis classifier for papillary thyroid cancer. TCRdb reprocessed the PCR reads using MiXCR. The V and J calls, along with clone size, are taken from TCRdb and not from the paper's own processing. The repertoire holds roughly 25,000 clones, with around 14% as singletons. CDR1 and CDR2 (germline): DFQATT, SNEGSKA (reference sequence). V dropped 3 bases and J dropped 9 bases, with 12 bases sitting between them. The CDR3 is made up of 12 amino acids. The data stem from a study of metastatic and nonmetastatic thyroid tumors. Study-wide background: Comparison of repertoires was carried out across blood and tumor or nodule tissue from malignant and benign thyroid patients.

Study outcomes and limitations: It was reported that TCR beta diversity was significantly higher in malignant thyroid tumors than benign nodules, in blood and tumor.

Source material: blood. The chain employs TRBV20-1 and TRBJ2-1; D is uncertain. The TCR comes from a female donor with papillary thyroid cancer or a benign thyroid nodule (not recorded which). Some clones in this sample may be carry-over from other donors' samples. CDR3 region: CSASPSLVEQFF. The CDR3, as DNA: TGCAGTGCTAGTCCGTCCCTGGTTGAGCAGTTCTTC.